This TCR beta chain stems from a study of cytomegalovirus exposure and HLA in healthy donors. The study's findings and limits: Later analysis associated a missense DCLRE1C variant with TCR beta V- and J-gene trimming. TCR beta V segments were, for the most part, productive about 87% or about 30% of the time in an earlier analysis. A later analysis, which compared TCR beta chains of equal frequency, found the HLA-associated ones more clonally expanded.

V shed 6 bases and J shed 10 bases, with 18 bases lying between them. This CDR3 has 13 residues. Germline lookup yields CDR1 MGHRA and CDR2 YSYEKL. 60 Vbeta and 13 Jbeta primers were used in PCR. Repertoires were generated with immunoSEQ multiplex PCR, while TCRdb's copy carries only in-frame clones and drops some. The sample has approximately 96,000 clones. As concerns this clone: Its antigen remains unidentified.

The material sequenced was PBMCs. The chain joins TRBV4-1 to TRBJ1-1, with D perhaps TRBD1 (6 bases). This sequence originates from a girl aged 10-17 years in good health and CMV-seropositive. The CDR3 DNA reads TGCGCCAGCAGGTCCCGATCAGGGGATGGAGCTTTCTTT. Translating it yields CASRSRSGDGAFF.